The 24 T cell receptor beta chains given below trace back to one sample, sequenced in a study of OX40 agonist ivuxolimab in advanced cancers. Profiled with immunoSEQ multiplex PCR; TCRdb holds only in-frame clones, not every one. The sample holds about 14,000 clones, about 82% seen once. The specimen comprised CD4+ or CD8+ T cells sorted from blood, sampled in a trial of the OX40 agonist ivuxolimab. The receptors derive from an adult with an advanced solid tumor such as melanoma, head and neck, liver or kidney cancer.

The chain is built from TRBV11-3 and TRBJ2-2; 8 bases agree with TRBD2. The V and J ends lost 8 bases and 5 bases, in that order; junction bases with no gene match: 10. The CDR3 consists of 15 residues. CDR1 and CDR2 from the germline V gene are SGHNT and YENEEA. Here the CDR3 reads CASVFAGGRTGELFF. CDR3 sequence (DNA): TGTGCCAGCGTCTTCGCGGGAGGTCGAACCGGGGAGCTGTTTTTT.

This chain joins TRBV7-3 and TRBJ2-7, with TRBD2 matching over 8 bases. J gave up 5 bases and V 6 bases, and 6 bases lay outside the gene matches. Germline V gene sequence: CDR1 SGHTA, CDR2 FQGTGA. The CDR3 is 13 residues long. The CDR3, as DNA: TGTGCCAGCAGTTTTTACGGGGGGGACGAGCAGTACTTC. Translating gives CASSFYGGDEQYF.

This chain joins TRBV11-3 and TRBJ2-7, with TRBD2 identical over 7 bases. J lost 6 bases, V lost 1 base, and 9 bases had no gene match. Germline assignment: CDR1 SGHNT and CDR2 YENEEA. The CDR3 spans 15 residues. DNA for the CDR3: TGTGCCAGCAGCTTAGGAGTGGGGAGGGCCATCGAGCAGTACTTC. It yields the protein CASSLGVGRAIEQYF. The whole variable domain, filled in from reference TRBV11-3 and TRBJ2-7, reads EAGVVQSPRYKIIEKKQPVAFWCNPISGHNTLYWYLQNLGQGPELLIRYENEEAVDDSQLPKDRFSAERLKGVDSTLKIQPAELGDSAVYLCASSLGVGRAIEQYFGPGTRLTVT.

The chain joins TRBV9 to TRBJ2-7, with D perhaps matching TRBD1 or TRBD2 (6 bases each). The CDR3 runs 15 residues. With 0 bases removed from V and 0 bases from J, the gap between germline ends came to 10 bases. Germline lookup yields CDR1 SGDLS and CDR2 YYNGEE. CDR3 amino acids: CASSVEGGSSYEQYF. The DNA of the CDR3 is TGTGCCAGCAGCGTAGAGGGGGGTAGCTCCTACGAGCAGTACTTC.

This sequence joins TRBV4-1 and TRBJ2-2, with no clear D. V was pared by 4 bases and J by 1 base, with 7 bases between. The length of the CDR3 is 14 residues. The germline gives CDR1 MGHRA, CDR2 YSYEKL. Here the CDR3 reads CASSPSRNTGELFF. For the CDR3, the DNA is TGCGCCAGCAGCCCTTCCAGGAACACCGGGGAGCTGTTTTTT.

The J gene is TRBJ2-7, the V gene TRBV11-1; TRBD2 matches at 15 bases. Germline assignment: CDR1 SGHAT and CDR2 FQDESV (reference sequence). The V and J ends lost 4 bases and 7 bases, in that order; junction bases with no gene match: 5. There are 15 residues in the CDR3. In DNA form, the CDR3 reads TGTGCCAGCAGCTGGACTAGCGGGGGGGCTCAAGAGCAGTACTTC. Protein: CASSWTSGGAQEQYF. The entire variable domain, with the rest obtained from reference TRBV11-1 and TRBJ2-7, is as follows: EAEVAQSPRYKITEKSQAVAFWCDPISGHATLYWYRQILGQGPELLVQFQDESVVDDSQLPKDRFSAERLKGVDSTLKIQPAELGDSAMYLCASSWTSGGAQEQYFGPGTRLTVT.

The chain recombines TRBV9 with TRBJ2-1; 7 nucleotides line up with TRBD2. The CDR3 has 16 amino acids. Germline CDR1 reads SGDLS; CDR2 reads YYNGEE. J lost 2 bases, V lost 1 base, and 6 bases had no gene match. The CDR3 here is CASSVLSAGPYNEQFF. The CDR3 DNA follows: TGTGCCAGCAGCGTATTGTCAGCGGGGCCCTACAATGAGCAGTTCTTC.

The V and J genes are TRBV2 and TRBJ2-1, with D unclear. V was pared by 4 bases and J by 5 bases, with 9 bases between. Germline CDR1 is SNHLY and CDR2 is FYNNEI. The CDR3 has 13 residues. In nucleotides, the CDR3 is TGTGCCAGCAGTGGGGCAGATAACAATGAGCAGTTCTTC. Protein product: CASSGADNNEQFF.

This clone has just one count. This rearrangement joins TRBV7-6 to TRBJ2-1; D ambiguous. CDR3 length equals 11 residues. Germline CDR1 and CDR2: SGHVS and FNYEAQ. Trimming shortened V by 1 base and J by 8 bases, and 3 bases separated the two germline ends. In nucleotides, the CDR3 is TGTGCCAGCAGCTTAGTTGATGAGCAGTTCTTC. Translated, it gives CASSLVDEQFF.

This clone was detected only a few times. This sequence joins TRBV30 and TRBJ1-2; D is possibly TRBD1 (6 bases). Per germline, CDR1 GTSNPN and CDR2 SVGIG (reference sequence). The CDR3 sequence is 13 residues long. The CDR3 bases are TGTGTGGGTCGGACAGAGACACACCGTGGCTACACCTTC. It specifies CVGRTETHRGYTF. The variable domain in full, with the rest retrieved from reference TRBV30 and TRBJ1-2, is SQTIHQWPATLVQPVGSPLSLECTVEGTSNPNLYWYRQAAGRGLQLLFYSVGIGQISSEVPQNLSASRPQDRQFILSSKKLLLSDSGFYLCVGRTETHRGYTFGSGTRLTVV.

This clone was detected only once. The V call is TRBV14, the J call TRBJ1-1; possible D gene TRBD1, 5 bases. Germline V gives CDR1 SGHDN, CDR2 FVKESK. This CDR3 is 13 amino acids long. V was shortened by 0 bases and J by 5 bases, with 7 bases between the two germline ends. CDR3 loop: CASSQERGTEAFF. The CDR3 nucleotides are TGTGCCAGCAGCCAAGAGCGGGGGACTGAAGCTTTCTTT.

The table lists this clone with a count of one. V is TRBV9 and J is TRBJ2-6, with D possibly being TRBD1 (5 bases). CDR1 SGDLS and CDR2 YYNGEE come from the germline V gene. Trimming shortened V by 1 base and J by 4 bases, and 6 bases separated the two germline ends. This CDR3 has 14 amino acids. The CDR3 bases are TGTGCCAGCAGCGTATGGGGCGGGGCCAACGTCCTGACTTTC. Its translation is CASSVWGGANVLTF.

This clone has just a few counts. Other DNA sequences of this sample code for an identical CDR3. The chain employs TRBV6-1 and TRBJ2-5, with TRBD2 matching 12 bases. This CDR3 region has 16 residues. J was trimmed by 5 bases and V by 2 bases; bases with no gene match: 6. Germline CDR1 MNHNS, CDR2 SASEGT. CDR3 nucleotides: TGTGCCAGCAGTGAACTAGCGGGGGGGCCCCAGGAGACCCAGTACTTC. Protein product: CASSELAGGPQETQYF.

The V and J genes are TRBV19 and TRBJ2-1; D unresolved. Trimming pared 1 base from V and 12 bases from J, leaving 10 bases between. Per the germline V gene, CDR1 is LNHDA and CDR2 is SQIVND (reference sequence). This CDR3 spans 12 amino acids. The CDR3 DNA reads TGTGCCAGTAGTATAGGGGCCTCGGGGCAGTTCTTC. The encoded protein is CASSIGASGQFF.

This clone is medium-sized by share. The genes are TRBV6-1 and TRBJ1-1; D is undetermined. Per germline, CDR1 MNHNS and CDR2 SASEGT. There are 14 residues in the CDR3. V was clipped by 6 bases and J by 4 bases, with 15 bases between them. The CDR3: CASRPGEEGTEAFF. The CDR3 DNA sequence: TGTGCCAGCAGGCCCGGGGAAGAAGGCACTGAAGCTTTCTTT.

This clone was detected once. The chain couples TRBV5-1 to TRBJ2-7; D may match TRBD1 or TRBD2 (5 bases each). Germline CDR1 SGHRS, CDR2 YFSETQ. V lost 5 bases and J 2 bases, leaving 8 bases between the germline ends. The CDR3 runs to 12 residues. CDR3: CASSGGTYEQYF. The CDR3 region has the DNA TGCGCCAGCAGTGGGGGAACCTACGAGCAGTACTTC.

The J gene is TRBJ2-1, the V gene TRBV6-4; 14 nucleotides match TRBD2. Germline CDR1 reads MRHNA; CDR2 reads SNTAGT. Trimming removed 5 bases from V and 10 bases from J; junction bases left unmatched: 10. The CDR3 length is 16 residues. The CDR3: CASSFSGTSGSEEQFF. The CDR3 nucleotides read TGTGCCAGCAGTTTTTCCGGGACTAGCGGGAGTGAAGAGCAGTTCTTC.

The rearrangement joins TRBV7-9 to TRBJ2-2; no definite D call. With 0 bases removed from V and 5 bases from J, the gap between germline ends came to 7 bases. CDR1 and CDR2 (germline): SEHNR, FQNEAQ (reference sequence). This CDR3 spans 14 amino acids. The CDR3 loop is CASSLARVTGELFF. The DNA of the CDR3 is TGTGCCAGCAGCTTAGCTAGGGTAACCGGGGAGCTGTTTTTT. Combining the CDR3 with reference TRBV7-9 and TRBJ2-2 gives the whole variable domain DTGVSQNPRHKITKRGQNVTFRCDPISEHNRLYWYRQTLGQGPEFLTYFQNEAQLEKSRLLSDRFSAERPKGSFSTLEIQRTEQGDSAMYLCASSLARVTGELFFGEGSRLTVL.

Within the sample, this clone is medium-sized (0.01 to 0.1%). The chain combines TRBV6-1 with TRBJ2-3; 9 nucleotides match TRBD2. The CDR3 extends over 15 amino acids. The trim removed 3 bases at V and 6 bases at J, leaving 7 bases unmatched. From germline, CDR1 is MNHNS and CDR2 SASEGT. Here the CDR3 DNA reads TGTGCCAGCAGTGAGTCAGCGGGGGGCGGGGATACGCAGTATTTT. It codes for CASSESAGGGDTQYF.

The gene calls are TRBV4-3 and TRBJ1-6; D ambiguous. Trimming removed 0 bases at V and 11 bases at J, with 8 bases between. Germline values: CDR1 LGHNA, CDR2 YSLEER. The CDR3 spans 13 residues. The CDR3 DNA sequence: TGCGCCAGCAGCCAAGAACCCACGCCACCCCTCCACTTT. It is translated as CASSQEPTPPLHF.

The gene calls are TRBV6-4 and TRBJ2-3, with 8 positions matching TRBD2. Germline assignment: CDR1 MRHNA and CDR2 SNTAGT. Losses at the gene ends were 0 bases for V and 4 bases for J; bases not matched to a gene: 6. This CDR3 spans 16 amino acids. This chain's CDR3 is CASSDSAGASADTQYF. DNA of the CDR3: TGTGCCAGCAGTGACTCAGCGGGGGCGTCGGCAGATACGCAGTATTTT.

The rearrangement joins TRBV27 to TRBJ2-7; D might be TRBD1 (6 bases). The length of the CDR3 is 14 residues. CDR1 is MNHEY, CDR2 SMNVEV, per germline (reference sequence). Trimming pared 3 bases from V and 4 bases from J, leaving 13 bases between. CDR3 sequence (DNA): TGTGCCAGCAGTTTCGGGGCAGGGGAATACGAGCAGTACTTC. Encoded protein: CASSFGAGEYEQYF.

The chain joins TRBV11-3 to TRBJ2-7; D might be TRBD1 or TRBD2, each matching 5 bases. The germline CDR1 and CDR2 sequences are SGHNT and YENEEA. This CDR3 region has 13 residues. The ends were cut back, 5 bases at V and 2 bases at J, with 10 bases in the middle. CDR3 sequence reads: CASSKGPTYEQYF. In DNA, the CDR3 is TGTGCCAGCAGCAAGGGACCCACCTACGAGCAGTACTTC.

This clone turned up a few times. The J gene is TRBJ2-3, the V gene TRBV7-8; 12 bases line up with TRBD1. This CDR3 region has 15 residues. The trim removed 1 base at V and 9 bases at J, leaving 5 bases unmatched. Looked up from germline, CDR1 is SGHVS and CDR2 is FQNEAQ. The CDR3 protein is CASSLEGTGGDTQYF. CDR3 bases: TGTGCCAGCAGCTTAGAGGGGACAGGGGGCGACACGCAGTATTTT.